The next 14 T cell receptor beta chains were all read from a single sample in a study of identical twins. TCRdb ran MiXCR on the 5' RACE reads and lists one entry per CDR3 protein. Here the sample spans 500,000 to 600,000 distinct CDR3 sequences, roughly 21% being singletons. In addition, the sample was reused for a study of T cells expressing NK-cell markers.

Sequencing was carried out using CD4+ T cells sorted from blood. Receptor source: a woman aged 18-30 years in good health.

The rearrangement uses TRBV9 and TRBJ1-1; D is uncertain. Germline assignment: CDR1 SGDLS and CDR2 YYNGEE. This CDR3 is 15 amino acids long. The ends were cut back, 4 bases at V and 4 bases at J, with 17 bases in the middle. In nucleotides, the CDR3 is TGTGCCAGCAGCCCGAAGCACAGTGTCACCACTGAAGCTTTCTTT. This gives the protein CASSPKHSVTTEAFF.

The rearrangement uses TRBV6-5 and TRBJ2-1; no firm D call. The germline CDR1 and CDR2 sequences are MNHEY and SVGAGI. V lost 0 bases and J lost 2, with 11 bases in between. The CDR3 is 16 amino acids. In DNA form, the CDR3 reads TGTGCCAGCAGTTACTCGAGGTCAAAGACCTACAATGAGCAGTTCTTC. Residues: CASSYSRSKTYNEQFF.

In its sample, this clonotype was seen a few times. The V gene is TRBV12-3 or TRBV12-4, the J gene TRBJ2-7; tentatively, D is TRBD2 (5 bases). The CDR3 totals 12 residues. V lost 8 bases, J lost 5 bases, and 13 bases lay in between. CDR3 nucleotides: TGTGCCAGCGCTCTCCTGCGGGACGAGCAGTACTTC. Protein sequence: CASALLRDEQYF.

This clonotype was recorded a few times. V gene TRBV5-1 combines with J gene TRBJ2-7; D gene unclear. This CDR3 spans 13 amino acids. Deletions cut 0 bases from V and 5 bases from J, with 9 bases between. Germline assignment: CDR1 SGHRS and CDR2 YFSETQ. CDR3 sequence reads: CASSLASANEQYF. Here the CDR3 DNA reads TGCGCCAGCAGCTTGGCCAGCGCCAACGAGCAGTACTTC. Combining the CDR3 with reference TRBV5-1 and TRBJ2-7 gives the whole variable domain KAGVTQTPRYLIKTRGQQVTLSCSPISGHRSVSWYQQTPGQGLQFLFEYFSETQRNKGNFPGRFSGRQFSNSRSEMNVSTLELGDSALYLCASSLASANEQYFGPGTRLTVT.

This clonotype was seen more than once but under ten times. The chain has TRBV20-1 and TRBJ1-6; unclear D gene. The CDR3 totals 15 residues. V was shortened by 4 bases and J by 10 bases, with 20 bases between the two germline ends. Germline CDR1 DFQATT, CDR2 SNEGSKA (reference sequence). The CDR3 sequence: CSAKAFSSGGSPLHF. Written as DNA, the CDR3 is TGCAGTGCTAAGGCGTTTTCTTCGGGAGGGTCACCCCTCCACTTT.

This chain links TRBV6-1 with TRBJ2-7, with TRBD1 matching 7 bases. CDR1 and CDR2 from the germline V gene are MNHNS and SASEGT. CDR3 length: 14 residues. The V segment lost 6 bases and the J segment 5 bases; nucleotides outside the gene matches: 10. The CDR3 region is CASSNRGVIDEQYF. DNA of the CDR3: TGTGCCAGCAGCAACAGGGGAGTGATTGACGAGCAGTACTTC.

This clonotype was counted a few times. The chain joins TRBV12-3 or TRBV12-4 to TRBJ1-1; the match to TRBD1 covers 7 bases. This CDR3 has 14 amino acids. After removal of 6 bases from V and 4 bases from J, the junction contained 8 bases not matched to a gene. The CDR3: CASRQTGLATEAFF. The CDR3 region has the DNA TGTGCCAGCAGGCAGACAGGGTTGGCCACTGAAGCTTTCTTT.

This clonotype was counted between two and nine times. The chain has TRBV5-6 and TRBJ2-7; tentatively, D is TRBD2 (5 bases). From germline, CDR1 is SGHDT and CDR2 YYEEEE. The CDR3 runs 15 residues. The V gene lost 2 bases and the J gene lost 7 bases, with 19 bases spanning the gap. Here the CDR3 reads CASSFRRGTSGEQYF. CDR3 in DNA: TGTGCCAGCAGCTTCCGCAGAGGTACCTCGGGAGAGCAGTACTTC. The complete variable domain, with remaining parts taken from reference TRBV5-6 and TRBJ2-7, reads DAGVTQSPTHLIKTRGQQVTLRCSPKSGHDTVSWYQQALGQGPQFIFQYYEEEERQRGNFPDRFSGHQFPNYSSELNVNALLLGDSALYLCASSFRRGTSGEQYFGPGTRLTVT.

This clonotype was picked up a small number of times. The chain recombines TRBV2 with TRBJ1-1; 12 bases align to TRBD1. The germline V gene has CDR1 SNHLY and CDR2 FYNNEI. The CDR3 runs 15 residues. The V and J ends lost 8 bases and 6 bases, in that order; junction bases with no gene match: 10. CDR3 bases: TGTGCCAGCGATATAACCGGGACAGGGGGCCCTGAAGCTTTCTTT. Translation gives CASDITGTGGPEAFF.

This chain uses TRBV10-3 with TRBJ1-5; TRBD1 matches at 8 bases. The CDR3 loop spans 13 amino acids. The germline V gene encodes CDR1 ENHRY and CDR2 SYGVKD. V lost 8 bases to trimming and J lost 5 bases; unmatched junction nucleotides: 5. The CDR3 is CAIGQGPDQPQHF. The CDR3 coding sequence is TGTGCCATCGGACAGGGCCCGGATCAGCCCCAGCATTTT.

This clonotype was counted only a few times. This chain uses TRBV11-2 with TRBJ1-1; TRBD1 agrees at 9 bases. There are 17 residues in the CDR3. Germline V CDR1 and CDR2: SGHAT, FQNNGV. With V trimmed by 0 bases and J by 2 bases, 7 bases remained unmatched. The CDR3 reads CASSLDRQGGGNTEAFF. As DNA, the CDR3 is TGTGCCAGCAGCTTAGACCGACAGGGGGGGGGAAACACTGAAGCTTTCTTT.

This clonotype came up a few times. This chain links TRBV6-2 or TRBV6-3 with TRBJ2-5; D unclear. Germline lookup yields CDR1 MNHEY and CDR2 SVGEGT. The CDR3 sequence is 13 residues long. Trimming took off 3 bases at V and 4 bases at J, with 9 bases between the two ends. Here the CDR3 reads CASSYSNRETQYF. As DNA, the CDR3 is TGTGCCAGCAGTTATTCGAACAGAGAGACCCAGTACTTC.

This clonotype was detected only a few times. J is TRBJ1-5 and V is TRBV10-3; D ambiguous. CDR1 is ENHRY and CDR2 is SYGVKD in the germline V gene. Trimming cost V 2 bases and J 0 bases, with 8 bases left between them. The length of the CDR3 is 15 residues. The CDR3 DNA follows: TGTGCCATCAGTGAGGGCACGAATAGCAATCAGCCCCAGCATTTT. It is translated as CAISEGTNSNQPQHF.

This chain uses TRBV5-1 with TRBJ2-1, with D perhaps TRBD2 (5 bases). Germline CDR1 and CDR2: SGHRS and YFSETQ. This CDR3 is 13 amino acids long. Trimming shortened V by 4 bases and J by 8 bases, and 13 bases separated the two germline ends. CDR3 amino acids: CASSRYGGDEQFF. The CDR3 region has the DNA TGCGCCAGCAGCCGCTATGGAGGCGATGAGCAGTTCTTC. Full variable domain (outside the CDR3, taken from reference TRBV5-1 and TRBJ2-1): KAGVTQTPRYLIKTRGQQVTLSCSPISGHRSVSWYQQTPGQGLQFLFEYFSETQRNKGNFPGRFSGRQFSNSRSEMNVSTLELGDSALYLCASSRYGGDEQFFGPGTRLTVL.